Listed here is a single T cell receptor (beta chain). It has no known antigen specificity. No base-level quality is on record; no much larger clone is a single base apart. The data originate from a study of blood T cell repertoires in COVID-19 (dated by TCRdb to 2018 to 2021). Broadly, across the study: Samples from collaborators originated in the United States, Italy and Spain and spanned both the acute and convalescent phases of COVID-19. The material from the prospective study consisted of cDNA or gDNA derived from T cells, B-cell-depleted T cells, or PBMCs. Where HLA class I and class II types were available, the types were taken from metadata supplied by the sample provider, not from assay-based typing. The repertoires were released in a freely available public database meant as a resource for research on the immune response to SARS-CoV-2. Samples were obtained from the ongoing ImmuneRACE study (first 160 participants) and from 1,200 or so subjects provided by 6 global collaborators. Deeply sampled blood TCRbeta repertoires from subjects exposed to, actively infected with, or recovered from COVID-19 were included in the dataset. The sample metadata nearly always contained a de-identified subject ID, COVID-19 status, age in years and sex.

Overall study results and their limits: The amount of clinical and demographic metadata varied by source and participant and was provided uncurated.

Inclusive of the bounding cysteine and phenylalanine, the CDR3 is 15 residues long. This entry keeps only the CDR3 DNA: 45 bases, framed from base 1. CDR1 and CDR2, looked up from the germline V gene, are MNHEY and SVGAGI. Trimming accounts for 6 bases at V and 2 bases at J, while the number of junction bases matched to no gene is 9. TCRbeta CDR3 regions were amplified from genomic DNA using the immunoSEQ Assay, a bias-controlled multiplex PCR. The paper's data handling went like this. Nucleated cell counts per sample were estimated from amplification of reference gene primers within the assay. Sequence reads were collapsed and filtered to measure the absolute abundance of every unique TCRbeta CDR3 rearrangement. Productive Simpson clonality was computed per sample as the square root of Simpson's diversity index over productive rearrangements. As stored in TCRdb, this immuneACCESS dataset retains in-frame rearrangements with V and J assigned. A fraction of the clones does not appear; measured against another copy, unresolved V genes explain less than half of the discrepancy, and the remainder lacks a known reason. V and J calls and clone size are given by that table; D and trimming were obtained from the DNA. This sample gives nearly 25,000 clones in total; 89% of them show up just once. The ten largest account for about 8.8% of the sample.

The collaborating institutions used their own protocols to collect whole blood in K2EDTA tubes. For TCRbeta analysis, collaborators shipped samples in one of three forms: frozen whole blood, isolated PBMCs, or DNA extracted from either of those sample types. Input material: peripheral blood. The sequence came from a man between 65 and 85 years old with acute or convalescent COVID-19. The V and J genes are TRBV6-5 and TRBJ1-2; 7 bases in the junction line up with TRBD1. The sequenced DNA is TGTGCCAGCAGAGACCACAGGGGCGCCAACTATGGCTACACCTTC. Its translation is CASRDHRGANYGYTF.